These 6 T cell receptor beta chains were all obtained from the same sample, sequenced in a study of blood T cell repertoires in COVID-19. Measured with immunoSEQ multiplex PCR; TCRdb has only the in-frame clones, and not every one. The table shows over 85,000 clones, with 87% occurring only once. Sequenced input: peripheral blood. These receptors were collected from a human donor in a cohort sampled during active COVID-19.

The chain carries TRBV27 and TRBJ2-1, with TRBD1 matching 10 bases. After removal of 6 bases from V and 6 bases from J, the junction contained 8 bases not matched to a gene. There are 15 residues in the CDR3. CDR1 and CDR2 from the germline V gene are MNHEY and SMNVEV (reference sequence). The CDR3 coding sequence is TGTGCCAGCAGGGTACCGGGACAGGGGACCAATGAGCAGTTCTTC. Amino acid sequence: CASRVPGQGTNEQFF.

This rearrangement joins TRBV7-9 to TRBJ1-1; the D gene is possibly TRBD1 (5 bases). V dropped 2 bases and J dropped 1 base, with 8 bases sitting between them. CDR1 is SEHNR, CDR2 FQNEAQ, per germline (reference sequence). The CDR3 covers 14 residues. The CDR3 DNA sequence: TGTGCCAGCAGCTTATATCAGGGGAACACTGAAGCTTTCTTT. Residues: CASSLYQGNTEAFF.

The chain carries TRBV28 and TRBJ2-7, with 11 bases fitting TRBD2. Germline lookup yields CDR1 MDHEN and CDR2 SYDVKM. V gave up 4 bases and J gave up 3 bases; unmatched junction bases: 5. This CDR3 spans 15 amino acids. This chain's CDR3 is CASSSPGTSGYEQYF. CDR3 DNA sequence: TGTGCCAGCAGTTCTCCCGGGACTAGCGGCTACGAGCAGTACTTC. Complete variable domain (other parts from reference TRBV28 and TRBJ2-7): DVKVTQSSRYLVKRTGEKVFLECVQDMDHENMFWYRQDPGLGLRLIYFSYDVKMKEKGDIPEGYSVSREKKERFSLILESASTNQTSMYLCASSSPGTSGYEQYFGPGTRLTVT.

The chain recombines TRBV11-3 with TRBJ2-3; D not resolved. Trimming cost V 5 bases and J 0 bases, with 12 bases left between them. CDR1 SGHNT and CDR2 YENEEA come from the germline V gene. The CDR3 runs to 15 residues. The CDR3: CASSQSGFSTDTQYF. The CDR3 coding sequence is TGTGCCAGCAGCCAGTCAGGCTTTAGCACAGATACGCAGTATTTT. Looking up the rest from reference TRBV11-3 and TRBJ2-3 gives the full variable domain: EAGVVQSPRYKIIEKKQPVAFWCNPISGHNTLYWYLQNLGQGPELLIRYENEEAVDDSQLPKDRFSAERLKGVDSTLKIQPAELGDSAVYLCASSQSGFSTDTQYFGPGTRLTVL.

The chain combines TRBV5-1 with TRBJ2-2, with TRBD2 matching over 14 bases. Germline CDR1 and CDR2: SGHRS and YFSETQ. V lost 4 bases and J lost 5; bases outside the gene matches: 7. The CDR3 totals 17 residues. The CDR3 is CASSKGTSGSETGELFF. CDR3 sequence (DNA): TGCGCCAGCAGCAAGGGGACTAGCGGGAGCGAGACCGGGGAGCTGTTTTTT.

The chain carries TRBV5-8 and TRBJ1-5; maybe TRBD1 (5 bases). CDR3 length: 13 amino acids. Germline V lookup: CDR1 SGHTS, CDR2 YDEGEE. The V and J ends lost 4 bases and 4 bases respectively, with 9 bases between them. This chain's CDR3 is CASSHDSNQPQHF. CDR3 coding DNA: TGTGCCAGCAGCCATGACAGTAATCAGCCCCAGCATTTT. Full variable domain (rest looked up from reference TRBV5-8 and TRBJ1-5): EAGVTQSPTHLIKTRGQQATLRCSPISGHTSVYWYQQALGLGLQFLLWYDEGEERNRGNFPPRFSGRQFPNYSSELNVNALELEDSALYLCASSHDSNQPQHFGDGTRLSIL.